This T cell receptor beta chain was sequenced during a study of T cells in Graves' hyperthyroidism and ophthalmopathy. This CDR3 has 11 amino acids. V was clipped by 1 base and J by 5 bases, with 3 bases between them. Germline lookup yields CDR1 SGHAT and CDR2 FQNNGV. Among the patients, aged 18 to 65, hyperthyroidism was newly diagnosed and had lasted under 2 months. Diagnoses rested on clinical symptoms, serum thyroxine and TRAb, thyroid ultrasound and orbital computed tomography. Template material for amplifying TCR beta CDR3 regions consisted of RNA transcripts. TCR CDR3 regions were first amplified by RT-PCR with HTBI primers. TCRdb fed the multiplex PCR reads into MiXCR, producing one record per CDR3 protein. This sample has around 200,000 distinct CDR3 sequences; about a sixth occur once, and the top ten carry around 43%. The study's findings and limits: In simple terms, a model built on 13 V-J features told ophthalmopathy apart from stable hyperthyroidism.

This clonotype was counted many times. Its antigen is unknown. The source material was blood. The clonotype comes from a man aged 40-49 years with Graves' hyperthyroidism. The gene calls are TRBV11-2 and TRBJ2-7, with unresolved D. The CDR3 DNA sequence: TGTGCCAGCAGCTTAGTCCACGAGCAGTACTTC. Its protein product is CASSLVHEQYF.